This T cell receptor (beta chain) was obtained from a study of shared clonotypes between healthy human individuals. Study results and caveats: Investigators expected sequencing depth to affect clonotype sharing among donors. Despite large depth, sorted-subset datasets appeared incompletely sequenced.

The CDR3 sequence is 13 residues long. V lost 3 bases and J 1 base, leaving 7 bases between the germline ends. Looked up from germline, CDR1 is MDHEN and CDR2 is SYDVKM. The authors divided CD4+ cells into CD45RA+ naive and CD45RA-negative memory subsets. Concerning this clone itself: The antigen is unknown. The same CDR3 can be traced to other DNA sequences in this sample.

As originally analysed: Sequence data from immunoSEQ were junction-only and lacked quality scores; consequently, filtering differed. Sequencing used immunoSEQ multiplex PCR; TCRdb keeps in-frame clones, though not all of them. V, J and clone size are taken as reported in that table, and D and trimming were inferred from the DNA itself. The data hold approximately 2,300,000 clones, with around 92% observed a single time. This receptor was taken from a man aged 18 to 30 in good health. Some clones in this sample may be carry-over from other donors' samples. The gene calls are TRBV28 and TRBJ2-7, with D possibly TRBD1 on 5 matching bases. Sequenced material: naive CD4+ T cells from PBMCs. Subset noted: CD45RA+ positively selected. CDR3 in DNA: TGTGCCAGCAGTTTGCCAGGGTCCTACGAGCAGTACTTC. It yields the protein CASSLPGSYEQYF.